A single sample gave rise to the 3 T cell receptor beta chains below, sequenced in a study of early T cells in non-severe SARS-CoV-2 infection. TCRdb itself ran the 5' RACE reads through MiXCR, one entry per CDR3 protein. Of approximately 60,000 distinct CDR3 sequences listed, approximately 13% are singletons. The sequencing sample was made of whole blood. These receptor sequences come from an adult who was a healthcare worker with PCR-confirmed SARS-CoV-2 infection or an uninfected control (not recorded which).

This clonotype was recorded many times. This chain connects TRBV5-1 to TRBJ2-7; 8 bases fit TRBD2. The CDR3 is made up of 15 amino acids. The V gene end was trimmed by 1 base and the J gene end by 2 bases; junction bases not matched to a gene: 5. The V gene's germline CDR1 is SGHRS and CDR2 YFSETQ. The CDR3 region is CASSLNAGGTYEQYF. As DNA, the CDR3 is TGCGCCAGCAGCTTGAATGCGGGGGGTACCTACGAGCAGTACTTC.

This clonotype was observed many times. V is TRBV20-1 and J is TRBJ2-5; D perhaps matches TRBD2 (5 bases). Trimming pared 4 bases from V and 5 bases from J, leaving 17 bases between. In germline, CDR1 is DFQATT, CDR2 SNEGSKA (reference sequence). The CDR3 runs 14 residues. The CDR3 region has the DNA TGCAGTGCTACCGGGCTCTCAGGAGGCGAGACCCAGTACTTC. Residues: CSATGLSGGETQYF.

V is TRBV29-1 and J is TRBJ2-3; D is uncertain. Germline values: CDR1 SQVTM, CDR2 ANQGSEA. This CDR3 has 10 residues. Trimming cost V 2 bases and J 7 bases, with 4 bases left between them. The CDR3 nucleotides are TGCAGCGTTGAAATCAATACGCAGTATTTT. Amino acids: CSVEINTQYF.